The count of the clone carrying this T cell receptor beta chain is one. This record comes from a study of blood T cell repertoires in COVID-19. Per germline, CDR1 SEHNR and CDR2 FQNEAQ (reference sequence). This CDR3 has 15 amino acids. Trimming cost V 1 base and J 3 bases, with 10 bases left between them. Per the original data handling: Reference gene primer amplification gave estimated nucleated cell counts. Data came from immunoSEQ multiplex PCR; TCRdb stores just in-frame clones and leaves some out. V and J calls plus clone size are reproduced from that table; the DNA served to infer D and trimming. The table shows approximately 150,000 clones, with about 89% occurring only once. Participant ages covered about 18 to 89 years across 24 US areas. Participant-given clinical history determined each cohort assignment.

This clonotype originated in a man in his 60s who had recovered from COVID-19. Sequenced material: PBMCs or T cells enriched from blood (not recorded which). The V gene is TRBV7-9, the J gene TRBJ1-5; D perhaps matches TRBD1 (5 bases). CDR3 amino acids: CASSLGSRANQPQHF. The CDR3 DNA reads as TGTGCCAGCAGCTTAGGGTCCAGGGCCAATCAGCCCCAGCATTTT.